These T cell receptor beta chains were read from a single sample in a study of a mutant IDH1 vaccine in newly diagnosed glioma. For these receptors, no antigen is known. TCRdb keeps only in-frame clones here, not all; method: immunoSEQ multiplex PCR. Here the sample spans around 34,000 clones, approximately 53% being singletons. Sequencing was performed on PBMCs, taken from a glioma patient whose treatment included an IDH1 peptide vaccine. The receptor set was obtained from a woman younger than 35 with glioma. Both conserved end residues are part of each CDR3. A D gene is named only where the DNA matches it firmly. Expanded clones are given a class, and other clones once, few, many or no size at all.

d_call clone_size j_call v_call cdr3_aa cdr3_nt
TRBD2 few TRBJ2-2 TRBV25-1 CASSGVGLDTNTGELFF TGTGCCAGCAGTGGGGTGGGACTAGATACGAACACCGGGGAGCTGTTTTTT
- - TRBJ1-5 TRBV4-2 CASGQDGRGSQPQHF TGTGCCAGCGGCCAAGATGGAAGGGGCAGCCAGCCCCAGCATTTT
- few TRBJ1-3 TRBV10-3 CATEGSSGNTIYF TGTGCCACCGAAGGGAGCTCTGGAAACACCATATATTTT
- - TRBJ1-3 TRBV27 CASSSPGNTIYF TGTGCCAGCAGTTCCCCTGGAAACACCATATATTTT
- - TRBJ2-1 TRBV4-3 CASSKYNEQFF TGCGCCAGCAGCAAATACAATGAGCAGTTCTTC
- - TRBJ2-1 TRBV7-9 CASSLGHRANEQFF TGTGCCAGCAGCTTAGGTCACAGGGCTAATGAGCAGTTCTTC
- - TRBJ2-7 TRBV7-2 CASSSLAPPYEQYF TGTGCCAGCAGCTCCCTAGCGCCTCCCTACGAGCAGTACTTC
- - TRBJ2-6 TRBV4-3 CASSQADSNSGANVLTF TGCGCCAGCAGCCAAGCGGACAGTAACTCTGGGGCCAACGTCCTGACTTTC
- few TRBJ1-5 TRBV21-1 CASSKGQGRQPQHF TGTGCCAGCAGCAAAGGTCAGGGGAGACAGCCCCAGCATTTT
TRBD2 - TRBJ2-3 TRBV9 CASSVGLAGVGDTQYF TGTGCCAGCAGCGTAGGACTAGCGGGAGTGGGAGATACGCAGTATTTT
TRBD1 few TRBJ1-6 TRBV6-4 CASSGQGGDNSPLHF TGTGCCAGCAGTGGACAGGGGGGAGATAATTCACCCCTCCACTTT
TRBD2 - TRBJ2-1 TRBV15 CATSRDSREVNEQFF TGTGCCACCAGCAGAGATTCGCGGGAGGTTAATGAGCAGTTCTTC
- - TRBJ2-1 TRBV11-2 CASSLVGGNYNEQFF TGTGCCAGCAGCTTAGTTGGGGGGAATTACAATGAGCAGTTCTTC
TRBD2 - TRBJ2-5 TRBV6-1 CASSAGLAGDETQYF TGTGCCAGCAGTGCTGGACTAGCGGGAGATGAGACCCAGTACTTC
TRBD1 few TRBJ1-2 TRBV15 CATSSHVSGGRGYTF TGTGCCACCAGCTCGCACGTATCAGGGGGACGTGGCTACACCTTC
TRBD2 - TRBJ2-7 TRBV29-1 CSAGGGPQEQYF TGCAGCGCCGGGGGGGGGCCCCAGGAGCAGTACTTC
TRBD2 - TRBJ2-5 TRBV7-9 CASSLAIAGETQYF TGTGCCAGCAGCTTGGCCATAGCGGGAGAGACCCAGTACTTC
- few TRBJ1-1 TRBV7-9 CASSPTVGMNTEAFF TGTGCCAGCAGCCCGACAGTGGGTATGAACACTGAAGCTTTCTTT
- - TRBJ1-2 TRBV19 CASSWNSWYGYTF TGTGCCAGTTCTTGGAATTCGTGGTATGGCTACACCTTC
TRBD1 - TRBJ2-7 TRBV6-5 CASSSSGTGNYEQYF TGTGCCAGCAGTTCTTCCGGGACAGGGAACTACGAGCAGTACTTC
TRBD1 - TRBJ1-1 TRBV6-6 CASSLGTVMNTEAFF TGTGCCAGCAGTCTGGGGACAGTTATGAACACTGAAGCTTTCTTT
- - TRBJ2-2 TRBV18 CASSPVSARTGELFF TGTGCCAGCTCACCAGTCTCGGCCCGCACCGGGGAGCTGTTTTTT
- few TRBJ1-1 TRBV6-5 CASSYRRQVHELRAFF TGTGCCAGCAGTTACCGGAGACAGGTTCACGAACTTCGGGCTTTCTTT
- - TRBJ1-5 TRBV7-6 CASSSGGGGGQPQHF TGTGCCAGCAGCTCTGGCGGGGGAGGAGGACAGCCCCAGCATTTT
TRBD1 - TRBJ1-5 TRBV7-9 CASSSYRGSNQPQHF TGTGCCAGCAGCTCCTACAGGGGTAGCAATCAGCCCCAGCATTTT
- once TRBJ1-1 TRBV5-8 CASSFGRAGTEAFF TGTGCCAGCAGCTTCGGGCGAGCCGGGACTGAAGCTTTCTTT
- medium-sized TRBJ1-5 TRBV5-5 CASSLDWGSSNQPQHF TGTGCCAGCAGCTTGGACTGGGGCTCTAGCAATCAGCCCCAGCATTTT
- - TRBJ1-4 TRBV2 CASSEASRAPGDKLFF TGTGCCAGCAGTGAAGCAAGTAGGGCCCCCGGGGACAAACTGTTTTTT
TRBD1 once TRBJ2-7 TRBV19 CASSRSRDREHEQYF TGTGCCAGTAGTAGATCACGGGACAGGGAACACGAGCAGTACTTC
- - TRBJ2-1 TRBV7-6 CASSSLTGGEQFF TGTGCCAGCAGCTCCCTAACAGGCGGAGAGCAGTTCTTC
TRBD1 - TRBJ2-3 TRBV5-6 CASSLTGGTQYF TGTGCCAGCAGCTTGACAGGGGGGACGCAGTATTTT
- - TRBJ1-4 TRBV19 CASRANLGASEKLFF TGTGCCAGTAGGGCGAATTTGGGGGCTAGTGAAAAACTGTTTTTT
- medium-sized TRBJ1-2 TRBV19 CASKTADYGYTF TGTGCCAGTAAAACAGCGGACTATGGCTACACCTTC
- - TRBJ2-7 TRBV11-2 CASSYRLGSSYEQYF TGTGCCAGCAGCTATAGACTAGGCAGCTCCTACGAGCAGTACTTC
- - TRBJ2-3 TRBV4-1 CASSQNRGDTQYF TGCGCCAGCAGCCAGAATCGGGGAGATACGCAGTATTTT
- few TRBJ2-7 TRBV19 CASSLTGEQYF TGTGCCAGTAGCCTAACTGGCGAGCAGTACTTC
TRBD1 - TRBJ2-1 TRBV29-1 CSVPSDRGSYNEQFF TGCAGCGTCCCGTCGGACAGGGGGTCCTACAATGAGCAGTTCTTC
- once TRBJ2-3 TRBV20-1 CSATQVDTQYF TGCAGTGCCACACAAGTAGATACGCAGTATTTT
TRBD1 few TRBJ1-2 TRBV28 CASSRGQAATNYGYTF TGTGCCAGCAGTCGAGGACAGGCAGCAACTAACTATGGCTACACCTTC
- - TRBJ1-5 TRBV2 CASSFQGGQPQHF TGTGCCAGCAGTTTCCAGGGTGGTCAGCCCCAGCATTTT
TRBD2 - TRBJ2-7 TRBV4-3 CASSRVSGSSYEQYF TGCGCCAGCAGCCGAGTTAGCGGGAGTTCCTACGAGCAGTACTTC
TRBD2 few TRBJ2-1 TRBV15 CATSIGLAGYNEQFF TGTGCCACCAGCATAGGACTAGCGGGCTACAATGAGCAGTTCTTC
TRBD1 once TRBJ2-2 TRBV10-3 CAISESRGPVEGELFF TGTGCCATCAGTGAGTCGAGGGGGCCAGTAGAAGGGGAGCTGTTTTTT
- - TRBJ2-7 TRBV27 CASKLQGRYEQYF TGTGCCAGCAAACTACAGGGTCGCTACGAGCAGTACTTC
TRBD1 - TRBJ1-2 TRBV19 CASSNRQGSYTF TGTGCCAGTAGTAATCGACAGGGTAGCTACACCTTC
TRBD2 - TRBJ2-3 TRBV28 CASSPPGLATDTQYF TGTGCCAGCAGTCCTCCGGGACTAGCGACAGATACGCAGTATTTT
TRBD2 - TRBJ2-7 TRBV5-8 CASRRSWAGAWSYEQYF TGTGCCAGCAGGCGTTCCTGGGCGGGAGCATGGTCCTACGAGCAGTACTTC
- once TRBJ1-5 TRBV7-9 CASSLGAGTYSNQPQHF TGTGCCAGCAGCTTAGGAGCGGGGACATATAGCAATCAGCCCCAGCATTTT
- few TRBJ1-1 TRBV6-5 CATQTGMNTEAFF TGTGCCACCCAGACAGGCATGAACACTGAAGCTTTCTTT
- once TRBJ1-2 TRBV27 CASTKSGGLFGYTF TGTGCCAGCACTAAAAGCGGGGGGCTCTTTGGCTACACCTTC
TRBD1 few TRBJ2-2 TRBV7-9 CASSLTGQGSTGELFF TGTGCCAGCAGCCTAACGGGACAGGGGAGTACCGGGGAGCTGTTTTTT
- - TRBJ2-7 TRBV7-9 CASSLVSYGAYEQYF TGTGCCAGCAGCTTAGTAAGTTATGGGGCCTACGAGCAGTACTTC
TRBD1 - TRBJ1-2 TRBV7-2 CASSLLPGQANYGYTF TGTGCCAGCAGCTTGTTACCGGGACAGGCCAACTATGGCTACACCTTC
- few TRBJ2-2 TRBV9 CASSVLAGVGNGELFF TGTGCCAGCAGCGTACTCGCAGGGGTGGGAAACGGGGAGCTGTTTTTT
- few TRBJ2-2 TRBV27 CASRGRGELFF TGTGCCAGCAGAGGAAGAGGGGAGCTGTTTTTT
- few TRBJ2-3 TRBV14 CASSPRTDLVTDTQYF TGTGCCAGCAGCCCAAGGACCGACCTAGTCACAGATACGCAGTATTTT
- - TRBJ1-6 TRBV6-6 CASSFTGNLGNSPLHF TGTGCCAGCAGTTTCACAGGGAATCTGGGTAATTCACCCCTCCACTTT
TRBD2 few TRBJ2-7 TRBV13 CASSLGRGRYHEQYF TGTGCCAGCAGCTTAGGCCGCGGGAGATACCACGAGCAGTACTTC
- - TRBJ2-5 TRBV11-2 CASSARETQYF TGTGCCAGCAGCGCCCGCGAGACCCAGTACTTC